The 18 T cell receptor beta chains listed next were all sequenced from one sample in a study of technical replicates of blood from a few donors. Data came from immunoSEQ multiplex PCR; TCRdb stores just in-frame clones and leaves some out. The profile shows 60,000 to 75,000 clones, 95% to 98% of them singletons. Material for sequencing was T cells isolated from PBMCs. These receptors were collected from a human donor in good health.

The V gene is TRBV12-5, the J gene TRBJ1-1, with D possibly being TRBD1 (5 bases). V was clipped by 5 bases and J by 2 bases, with 18 bases between them. This CDR3 has 16 residues. CDR1 LGHNT and CDR2 FRNRAP come from the germline V gene. This CDR3 is CASGPGRDLSNTEAFF. CDR3 DNA sequence: TGTGCTAGTGGTCCCGGTCGGGACTTATCAAACACTGAAGCTTTCTTT.

The chain combines TRBV14 with TRBJ2-3; D remains unclear. The germline V gene encodes CDR1 SGHDN and CDR2 FVKESK. Trimming stripped 1 base from V and 0 bases from J, with 8 bases between. The CDR3 totals 15 residues. The CDR3 region has the DNA TGTGCCAGCAGCCAAGGCCTAACTAGCACAGATACGCAGTATTTT. The encoded protein is CASSQGLTSTDTQYF.

J is TRBJ1-2 and V is TRBV29-1; 7 positions agree with TRBD1. Trimming took 6 bases from V and 2 from J; bases not matched to a gene: 6. The CDR3 is made up of 13 amino acids. CDR1 and CDR2 (germline): SQVTM, ANQGSEA. CDR3 nucleotides: TGCAGCGTCCTTCAGGGGGGAAACTATGGCTACACCTTC. Encoded protein: CSVLQGGNYGYTF.

The chain has TRBV27 and TRBJ1-5; 7 positions match TRBD1. V lost 6 bases and J lost 4; bases outside the gene matches: 6. Germline V CDR1 and CDR2: MNHEY, SMNVEV (reference sequence). The CDR3 has 14 amino acids. This chain's CDR3 is CASSNRGPNQPQHF. The CDR3 DNA sequence: TGTGCCAGCAGCAACAGGGGACCTAATCAGCCCCAGCATTTT.

This sequence joins TRBV9 and TRBJ1-4; tentatively, D is TRBD1 (5 bases). V shed 2 bases and J shed 0 bases, with 8 bases lying between them. The CDR3 loop spans 15 amino acids. Germline CDR1 and CDR2: SGDLS and YYNGEE. CDR3 nucleotides: TGTGCCAGCAGCGTCGGACACACAACTAATGAAAAACTGTTTTTT. It translates to CASSVGHTTNEKLFF.

This chain connects TRBV25-1 to TRBJ1-1; D not certain. The CDR3 spans 12 residues. Germline CDR1 is MGHDK and CDR2 is SYGVNS. V was pared by 8 bases and J by 1 base, with 8 bases between. The CDR3 sequence: CASGPENTEAFF. The CDR3 DNA is TGTGCCAGCGGCCCTGAGAACACTGAAGCTTTCTTT.

The rearrangement uses TRBV6-6 and TRBJ1-5; 7 bases are shared with TRBD1. Germline CDR1 reads MNHNY; CDR2 reads SVGAGI (reference sequence). J was trimmed by 7 bases and V by 5 bases; bases with no gene match: 8. This CDR3 comprises 14 residues. The chain's CDR3 is CASSTTGYRQPQHF. CDR3 DNA sequence: TGTGCCAGCAGTACGACAGGGTACCGCCAGCCCCAGCATTTT.

The chain has TRBV4-2 and TRBJ2-3; the D is unclear. The CDR3 is 12 amino acids. V lost 0 bases, J lost 5 bases, and 3 bases lay in between. Germline V CDR1 and CDR2: LGHNA, YNFKEQ. CDR3 amino acids: CASSQERDTQYF. In DNA, the CDR3 is TGTGCCAGCAGCCAAGAGAGAGATACGCAGTATTTT.

The chain couples TRBV19 to TRBJ2-5; 9 nucleotides agree with TRBD1. CDR1 is LNHDA and CDR2 is SQIVND in the germline V gene (reference sequence). With 9 bases clipped from V and 2 bases from J, the junction kept 4 bases outside the gene matches. CDR3 length equals 13 residues. CDR3 region: CASGQGLQETQYF. In DNA form, the CDR3 reads TGTGCCAGCGGACAGGGGTTGCAAGAGACCCAGTACTTC.

This chain uses TRBV7-2 with TRBJ2-5; 14 positions agree with TRBD2. V gave up 5 bases and J gave up 5 bases; unmatched junction bases: 7. This CDR3 contains 16 residues. CDR1 is SGHTA, CDR2 FQGNSA, per germline. The CDR3 nucleotides are TGTGCCAGCAGCAGGGGACTAGCGGGAGTCGGGGAGACCCAGTACTTC. Residues: CASSRGLAGVGETQYF.

This clone has just one count. The rearrangement links TRBV5-4 to TRBJ2-2, with TRBD2 matching over 10 bases. Germline V lookup: CDR1 SGHNT, CDR2 YYREEE (reference sequence). V lost 5 bases and J lost 1; bases outside the gene matches: 2. CDR3 length: 15 amino acids. CDR3 DNA sequence: TGTGCCAGCAGTCGGACTAGCGGGAACACCGGGGAGCTGTTTTTT. It encodes CASSRTSGNTGELFF.

This chain links TRBV7-3 with TRBJ2-7; TRBD2 matches 15 bases. The CDR3 is made up of 16 amino acids. Trimming cost V 1 base and J 4 bases; bases outside gene matches: 2. Germline CDR1 and CDR2: SGHTA and FQGTGA. CDR3 sequence reads: CASSLMGLAGGYEQYF. The CDR3 region has the DNA TGTGCCAGCAGCTTAATGGGACTAGCGGGGGGATACGAGCAGTACTTC. Full variable domain (remainder filled in from reference TRBV7-3 and TRBJ2-7): GAGVSQTPSNKVTEKGKYVELRCDPISGHTALYWYRQSLGQGPEFLIYFQGTGAADDSGLPNDRFFAVRPEGSVSTLKIQRTERGDSAVYLCASSLMGLAGGYEQYFGPGTRLTVT.

The chain employs TRBV14 and TRBJ1-2, with D tentatively TRBD1 (5 bases). This CDR3 region has 15 residues. Germline V gene lookup returns CDR1 SGHDN and CDR2 FVKESK. V lost 1 base, J lost 5 bases, and 14 bases lay in between. The CDR3 DNA reads TGTGCCAGCAGCCAAGTTACGGGGGAGGTGTATGGCTACACCTTC. It codes for CASSQVTGEVYGYTF.

This rearrangement joins TRBV9 to TRBJ1-5; D may be TRBD1 (6 bases). The V gene's germline CDR1 is SGDLS and CDR2 YYNGEE. V was pared by 4 bases and J by 4 bases, with 9 bases between. CDR3 length: 13 amino acids. The CDR3 sequence: CASSQGMNQPQHF. Here the CDR3 DNA reads TGTGCCAGCAGCCAGGGGATGAATCAGCCCCAGCATTTT.

This chain links TRBV19 with TRBJ2-7; D perhaps matches TRBD1 (5 bases). This CDR3 spans 14 amino acids. Germline lookup yields CDR1 LNHDA and CDR2 SQIVND (reference sequence). V was cut by 9 bases and J by 4 bases, with 19 bases left in between. CDR3 DNA: TGTGCCAGCAGCTGGGAAGGGGCGCGATACGAGCAGTACTTC. This sequence encodes CASSWEGARYEQYF.

This chain uses TRBV29-1 with TRBJ2-5; 9 bases line up with TRBD1. J gave up 1 base and V 6 bases, and 6 bases lay outside the gene matches. Germline CDR1 is SQVTM and CDR2 is ANQGSEA. This CDR3 is 14 amino acids long. As DNA, the CDR3 is TGCAGCGTGGGGACAGGGTCCTTCCAAGAGACCCAGTACTTC. Translating it yields CSVGTGSFQETQYF. Full variable domain (rest looked up from reference TRBV29-1 and TRBJ2-5): SAVISQKPSRDICQRGTSLTIQCQVDSQVTMMFWYRQQPGQSLTLIATANQGSEATYESGFVIDKFPISRPNLTFSTLTVSNMSPEDSSIYLCSVGTGSFQETQYFGPGTRLLVL.

The chain couples TRBV11-2 to TRBJ2-7, with D possibly TRBD1 on 5 matching bases. V was shortened by 5 bases and J by 0 bases, with 11 bases between the two germline ends. This CDR3 is 14 amino acids long. Germline V gene data show CDR1 as SGHAT and CDR2 as FQNNGV. CDR3: CASSLRQRSYEQYF. DNA for the CDR3: TGTGCCAGCAGCCTTAGACAGCGCTCCTACGAGCAGTACTTC. Using reference TRBV11-2 and TRBJ2-7 for the parts outside the CDR3, the full variable domain is EAGVAQSPRYKIIEKRQSVAFWCNPISGHATLYWYQQILGQGPKLLIQFQNNGVVDDSQLPKDRFSAERLKGVDSTLKIQPAKLEDSAVYLCASSLRQRSYEQYFGPGTRLTVT.

Regarding this clone: Other DNA sequences in this sample translate to the same CDR3. The CDR3 reads CASSAGLADSYEQYF. CDR3 coding DNA: TGTGCCAGCAGCGCCGGACTAGCGGATTCCTACGAGCAGTACTTC. The chain has TRBV9 and TRBJ2-7; TRBD2 matches at 10 bases. The J segment lost 1 base and the V segment lost 3 bases, leaving 4 bases of the junction unmatched. Per germline, CDR1 SGDLS and CDR2 YYNGEE. The CDR3 sequence is 15 residues long.